This TCR beta chain was sequenced in a study of cytotoxic CD8 clonotypes in ibrutinib-treated CLL. Study overall: Outcomes included around 24 partial and 2 complete responses; after median around 65 months, roughly 14 stayed remitted and around 12 progressed. Notes on the study in general: Against age-matched healthy donors, baseline clonality ran higher and tracked circulating CD8+ T-cell counts.

This table comes from immunoSEQ multiplex PCR, and its TCRdb copy is limited to in-frame clones, with some not included. The sample has 150,000 to 200,000 clones; approximately 90% are singletons. Regarding this clone: Its antigen remains unidentified.

CDR3 size: 16 residues. After removal of 1 base from V and 7 bases from J, the junction contained 5 bases not matched to a gene. The germline CDR1 and CDR2 sequences are SGHAT and FQNNGV. The origin of this receptor is a human donor with chronic lymphocytic leukemia. The material was PBMCs, obtained at disease progression, from a patient treated with ibrutinib. The V and J genes are TRBV11-2 and TRBJ1-4, with TRBD1 matching 11 bases. CDR3 DNA: TGTGCCAGCAGCTTAGCGGACAGGGGGCGGGGTGAAAAACTGTTTTTT. Its protein product is CASSLADRGRGEKLFF.